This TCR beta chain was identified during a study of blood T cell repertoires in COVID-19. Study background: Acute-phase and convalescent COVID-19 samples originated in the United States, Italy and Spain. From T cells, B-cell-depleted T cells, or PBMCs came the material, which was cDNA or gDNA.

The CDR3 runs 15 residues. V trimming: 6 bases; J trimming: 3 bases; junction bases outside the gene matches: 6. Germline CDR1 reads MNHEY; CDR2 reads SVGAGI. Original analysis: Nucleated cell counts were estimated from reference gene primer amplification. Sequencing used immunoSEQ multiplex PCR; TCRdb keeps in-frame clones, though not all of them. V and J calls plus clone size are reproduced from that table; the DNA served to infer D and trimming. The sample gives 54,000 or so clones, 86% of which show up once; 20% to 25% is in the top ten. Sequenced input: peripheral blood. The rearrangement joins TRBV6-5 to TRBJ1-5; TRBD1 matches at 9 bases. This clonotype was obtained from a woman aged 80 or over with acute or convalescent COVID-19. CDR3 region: CASRARTGVNQPQHF. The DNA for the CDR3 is TGTGCCAGCAGAGCTAGGACAGGGGTCAATCAGCCCCAGCATTTT.